This paragraph reports one T cell receptor beta chain. This specimen belongs to a study of control samples from healthy donors and cancer patients. The CDR3 covers 13 residues. Per the germline V gene, CDR1 is MNHEY and CDR2 is SMNVEV (reference sequence). With 5 bases removed from V and 10 bases from J, the gap between germline ends came to 12 bases. Assay: immunoSEQ multiplex PCR; the TCRdb copy retains only in-frame clones and omits some. The data show around 150,000 clones, approximately 94% seen once. The chain couples TRBV27 to TRBJ1-6, with D perhaps TRBD1 (6 bases). The sample taken for sequencing was PBMCs. The sequence derives from a man in his fifties or sixties with colorectal cancer. In DNA, the CDR3 is TGTGCCAGCAGTCAACAGGGAGTGTCACCCCTCCACTTT. Protein: CASSQQGVSPLHF.